This paragraph covers one T cell receptor beta chain sequence. This record belongs to a study of blood T cell repertoires in COVID-19. Whole-study context: The origin of the acute and convalescent COVID-19 samples was the United States, Italy and Spain. PBMCs, B-cell-depleted T cells, or T cells provided the cDNA or gDNA that made up the material.

CDR1 and CDR2 from the germline V gene are LGHNA and YSLEER. There are 17 residues in the CDR3. The V gene end was trimmed by 4 bases and the J gene end by 0 bases; junction bases not matched to a gene: 9. Per the original data handling: Amplified reference gene primers provided the basis for estimating nucleated cell counts. TCRdb's copy holds only in-frame clones and misses some; the assay was immunoSEQ multiplex PCR. D and trimming were read from the DNA, whereas the V and J calls and clone size are those reported in that table. The sample gives approximately 140,000 clones, over 75% of which show up once; approximately 13% is in the top ten.

The specimen sequenced was peripheral blood. The receptor's source is a man between 60 and 70 years old with active or convalescent COVID-19. This rearrangement joins TRBV4-3 to TRBJ2-4; TRBD1 agrees at 7 bases. CDR3 protein: CASSLPGQTLAKNIQYF. The DNA for the CDR3 is TGCGCCAGCAGCCTCCCGGGACAGACACTAGCCAAAAACATTCAGTACTTC.